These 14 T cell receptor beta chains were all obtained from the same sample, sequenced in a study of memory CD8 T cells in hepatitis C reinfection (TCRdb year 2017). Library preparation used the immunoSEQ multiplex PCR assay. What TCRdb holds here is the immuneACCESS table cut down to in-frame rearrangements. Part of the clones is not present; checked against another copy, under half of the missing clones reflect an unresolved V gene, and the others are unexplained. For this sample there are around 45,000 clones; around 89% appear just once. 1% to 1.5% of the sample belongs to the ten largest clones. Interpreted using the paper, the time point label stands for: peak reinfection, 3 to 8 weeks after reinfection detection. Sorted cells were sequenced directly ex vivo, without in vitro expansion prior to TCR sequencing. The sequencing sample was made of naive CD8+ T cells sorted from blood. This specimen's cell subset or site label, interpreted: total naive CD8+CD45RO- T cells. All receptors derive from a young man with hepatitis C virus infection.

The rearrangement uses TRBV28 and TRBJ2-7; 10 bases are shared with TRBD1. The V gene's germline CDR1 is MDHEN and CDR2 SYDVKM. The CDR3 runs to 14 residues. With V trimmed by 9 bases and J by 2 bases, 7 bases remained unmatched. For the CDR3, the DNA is TGTGCCAGTTGTCCCGGGACAGGGGCCTACGAGCAGTACTTC. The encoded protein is CASCPGTGAYEQYF.

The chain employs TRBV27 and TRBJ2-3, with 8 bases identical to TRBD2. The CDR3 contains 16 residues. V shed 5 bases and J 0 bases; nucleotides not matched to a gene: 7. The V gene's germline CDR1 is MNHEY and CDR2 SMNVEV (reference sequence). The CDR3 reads CASSPSAGESTDTQYF. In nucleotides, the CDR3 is TGTGCCAGCAGTCCCTCAGCGGGGGAGAGCACAGATACGCAGTATTTT.

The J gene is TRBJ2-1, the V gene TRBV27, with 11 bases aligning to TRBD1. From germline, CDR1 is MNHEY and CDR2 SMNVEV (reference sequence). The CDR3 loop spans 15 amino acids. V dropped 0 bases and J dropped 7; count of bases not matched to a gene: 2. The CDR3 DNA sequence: TGTGCCAGCAGTTTATCCGGGACAGGGGGAAATGAGCAGTTCTTC. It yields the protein CASSLSGTGGNEQFF.

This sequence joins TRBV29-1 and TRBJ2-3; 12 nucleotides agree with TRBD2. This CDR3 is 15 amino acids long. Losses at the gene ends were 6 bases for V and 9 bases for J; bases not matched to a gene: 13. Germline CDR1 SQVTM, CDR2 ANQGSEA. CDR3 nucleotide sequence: TGCAGCGTGGCCGGACAGCTAGCGGGGGGGGAAACGCAGTATTTT. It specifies CSVAGQLAGGETQYF.

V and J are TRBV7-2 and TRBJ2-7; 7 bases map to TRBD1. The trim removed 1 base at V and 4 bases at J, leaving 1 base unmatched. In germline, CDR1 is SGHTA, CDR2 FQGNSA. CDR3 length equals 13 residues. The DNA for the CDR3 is TGTGCCAGCAGCTTAGAGGGACAGTACGAGCAGTACGTC. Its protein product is CASSLEGQYEQYV.

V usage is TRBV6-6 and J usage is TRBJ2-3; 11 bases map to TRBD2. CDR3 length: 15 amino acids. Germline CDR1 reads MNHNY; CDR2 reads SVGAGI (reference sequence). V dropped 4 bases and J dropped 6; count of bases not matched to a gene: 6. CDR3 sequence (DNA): TGTGCCAGCAGTTCACTAGCGGGGGAGGTGGATACGCAGTATTTT. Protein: CASSSLAGEVDTQYF.

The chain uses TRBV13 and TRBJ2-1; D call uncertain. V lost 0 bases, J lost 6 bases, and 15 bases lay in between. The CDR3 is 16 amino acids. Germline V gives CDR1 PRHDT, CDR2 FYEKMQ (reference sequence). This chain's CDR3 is CASSLGERLKANEQFF. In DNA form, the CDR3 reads TGTGCCAGCAGCTTAGGGGAGCGACTCAAGGCCAATGAGCAGTTCTTC.

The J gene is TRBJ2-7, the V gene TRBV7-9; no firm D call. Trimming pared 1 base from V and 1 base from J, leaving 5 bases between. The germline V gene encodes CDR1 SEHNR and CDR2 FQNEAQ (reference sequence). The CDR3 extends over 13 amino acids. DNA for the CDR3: TGTGCCAGCAGCTTAGGGGCGTCCTACGAGCAGTACTTC. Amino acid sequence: CASSLGASYEQYF.

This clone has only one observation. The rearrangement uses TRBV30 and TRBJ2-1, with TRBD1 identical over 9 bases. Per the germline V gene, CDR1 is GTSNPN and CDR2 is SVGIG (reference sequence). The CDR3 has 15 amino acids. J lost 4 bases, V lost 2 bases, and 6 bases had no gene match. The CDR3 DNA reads TGTGCCTGGAGTTCCGGGACAGGGTTTTACAATGAGCAGTTCTTC. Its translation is CAWSSGTGFYNEQFF.

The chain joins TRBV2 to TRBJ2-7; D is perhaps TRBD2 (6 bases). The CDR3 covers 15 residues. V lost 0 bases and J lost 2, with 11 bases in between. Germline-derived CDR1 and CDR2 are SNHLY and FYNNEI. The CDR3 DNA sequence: TGTGCCAGCAGTGAAGCGCCGGACTACGCCTACGAGCAGTACTTC. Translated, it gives CASSEAPDYAYEQYF.

CDR3 loop: CASSPTPTSGRGEQYF. The CDR3 region has the DNA TGTGCCAGCAGCCCAACGCCGACTAGCGGGAGGGGCGAGCAGTACTTC. The chain couples TRBV7-3 to TRBJ2-7; 14 bases agree with TRBD2. V was clipped by 5 bases and J by 6 bases; unmatched bases: 9. CDR1 is SGHTA, CDR2 FQGTGA, per germline. This CDR3 spans 16 amino acids.

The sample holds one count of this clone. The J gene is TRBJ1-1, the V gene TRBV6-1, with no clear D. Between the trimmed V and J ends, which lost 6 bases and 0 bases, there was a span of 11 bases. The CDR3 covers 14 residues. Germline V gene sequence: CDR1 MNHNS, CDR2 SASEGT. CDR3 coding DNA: TGTGCCAGCAGGGGCAGGTTGATGAACACTGAAGCTTTCTTT. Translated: CASRGRLMNTEAFF.

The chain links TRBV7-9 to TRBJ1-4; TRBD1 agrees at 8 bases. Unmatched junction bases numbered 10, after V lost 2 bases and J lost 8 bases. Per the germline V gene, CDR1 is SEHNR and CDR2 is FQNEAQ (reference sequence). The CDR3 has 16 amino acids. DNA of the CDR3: TGTGCCAGCAGCTTATATTCAGGGGGCAAGGAGGAAAAACTGTTTTTT. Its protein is CASSLYSGGKEEKLFF.

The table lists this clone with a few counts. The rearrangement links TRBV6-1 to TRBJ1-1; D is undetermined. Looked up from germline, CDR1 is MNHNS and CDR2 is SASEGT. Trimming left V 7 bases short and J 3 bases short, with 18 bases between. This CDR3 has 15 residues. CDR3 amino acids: CASTGDRLEDTEAFF. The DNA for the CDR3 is TGTGCCAGCACCGGGGATAGGCTCGAGGACACTGAAGCTTTCTTT.